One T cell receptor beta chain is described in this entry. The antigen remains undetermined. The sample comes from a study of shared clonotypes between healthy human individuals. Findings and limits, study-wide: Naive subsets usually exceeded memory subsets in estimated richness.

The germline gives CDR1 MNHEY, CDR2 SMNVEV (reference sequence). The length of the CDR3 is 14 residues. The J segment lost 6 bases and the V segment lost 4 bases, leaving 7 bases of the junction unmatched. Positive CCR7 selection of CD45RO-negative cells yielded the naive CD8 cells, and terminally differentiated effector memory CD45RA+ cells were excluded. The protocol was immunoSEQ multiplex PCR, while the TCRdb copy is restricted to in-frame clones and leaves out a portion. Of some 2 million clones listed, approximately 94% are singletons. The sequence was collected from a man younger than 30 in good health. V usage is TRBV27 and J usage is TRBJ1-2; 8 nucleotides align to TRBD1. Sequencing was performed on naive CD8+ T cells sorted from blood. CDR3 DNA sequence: TGTGCCAGCAGTTGCAGGGGGCAGAGGAATGGCTACACCTTC. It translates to CASSCRGQRNGYTF.